The clone carrying this T cell receptor beta chain showed up just a few times. This specimen belongs to a study of blood T cell repertoires in COVID-19. Overall study: Material from acute and convalescent COVID-19 was sourced from the United States, Italy and Spain. The cDNA or gDNA used as material had been derived from T cells, B-cell-depleted T cells, or PBMCs.

In the authors' workflow: The authors estimated nucleated cell counts from reference gene primer amplification. TCRdb keeps only in-frame clones here, not all; method: immunoSEQ multiplex PCR. V and J calls and clone size come straight from that table; D and trimming were deduced from the DNA. The table lists approximately 90,000 clones, roughly 80% of them singletons. Per germline, CDR1 MDHEN and CDR2 SYDVKM. V shed 6 bases and J shed 4 bases, with 6 bases lying between them. CDR3 length equals 12 residues. The chain carries TRBV28 and TRBJ1-4, with D uncertain. This receptor was obtained from a man older than 75 with active or convalescent COVID-19. Material: peripheral blood. The CDR3 loop reads CASRAGNEKLFF. CDR3 in DNA: TGTGCCAGCAGGGCGGGTAATGAAAAACTGTTTTTT.